What follows describes a single T cell receptor beta chain. Its antigen is undetermined. By flow cytometry, patients selected for sequencing had shown an expansion of CD8+CD57+ cells. This entry belongs to a study of CD8+CD57+ T cells in acquired aplastic anemia. Study context: Sorted CD4+ plus CD8+ cells gave DNA averaging around 3.2 ug. Study observations and caveats: Twenty-nine was the count of CD8+ CDR3 sequences that patients shared with controls. No significant patient-versus-control difference appeared in CD8+ Simpson's diversity.

Template material for TCR beta VDJ and CDR3 profiling consisted of genomic DNA. TCRdb ran MiXCR on the reads and lists one entry per CDR3 protein. There are roughly 500,000 distinct CDR3 sequences in the sample; approximately 32% occur only once, and less than 0.85% lies in the top ten. The germline gives CDR1 LGHDT, CDR2 YNNKEL (reference sequence). The J segment lost 6 bases and the V segment lost 6 bases, leaving 5 bases of the junction unmatched. This CDR3 contains 13 residues. The sequencing sample was made of sorted CD4+, CD8+, or CD8+CD57+ T cells (not recorded which) from PBMCs. This receptor was taken from a human donor with aplastic anemia. The gene calls are TRBV3-1 and TRBJ1-5; 7 bases fit TRBD1. CDR3 sequence: CASSPTGFQPQHF. The CDR3 coding sequence is TGTGCCAGCAGTCCGACAGGGTTTCAGCCCCAGCATTTT. Filled out from reference TRBV3-1 and TRBJ1-5, the complete variable domain reads DTAVSQTPKYLVTQMGNDKSIKCEQNLGHDTMYWYKQDSKKFLKIMFSYNNKELIINETVPNRFSPKSPDKAHLNLHINSLELGDSAVYFCASSPTGFQPQHFGDGTRLSIL.